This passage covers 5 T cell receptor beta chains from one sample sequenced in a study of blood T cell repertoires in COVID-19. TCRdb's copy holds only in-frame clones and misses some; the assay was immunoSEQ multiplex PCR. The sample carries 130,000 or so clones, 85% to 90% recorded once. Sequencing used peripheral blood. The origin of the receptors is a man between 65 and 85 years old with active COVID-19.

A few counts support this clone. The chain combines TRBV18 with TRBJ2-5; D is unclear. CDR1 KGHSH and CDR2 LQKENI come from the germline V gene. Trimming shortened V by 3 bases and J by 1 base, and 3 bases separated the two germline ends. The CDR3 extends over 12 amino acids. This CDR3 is CASSPLQETQYF. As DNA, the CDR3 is TGTGCCAGCTCACCCCTCCAAGAGACCCAGTACTTC.

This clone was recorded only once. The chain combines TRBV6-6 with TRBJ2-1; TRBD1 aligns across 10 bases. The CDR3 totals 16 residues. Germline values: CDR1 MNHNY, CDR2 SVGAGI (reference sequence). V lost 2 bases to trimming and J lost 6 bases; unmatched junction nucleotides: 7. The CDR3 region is CASSYQGDRGANEQFF. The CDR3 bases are TGTGCCAGCAGTTACCAAGGGGACAGGGGAGCCAATGAGCAGTTCTTC.

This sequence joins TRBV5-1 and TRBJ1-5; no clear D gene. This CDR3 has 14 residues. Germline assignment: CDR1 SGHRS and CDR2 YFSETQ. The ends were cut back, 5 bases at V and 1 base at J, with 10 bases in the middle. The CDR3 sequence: CASRPTASNQPQHF. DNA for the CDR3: TGCGCCAGCAGACCTACAGCCAGCAATCAGCCCCAGCATTTT.

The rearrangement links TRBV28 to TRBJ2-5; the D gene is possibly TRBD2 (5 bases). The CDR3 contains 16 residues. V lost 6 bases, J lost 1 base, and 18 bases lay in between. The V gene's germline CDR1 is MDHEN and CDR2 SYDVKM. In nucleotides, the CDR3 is TGTGCCAGCAGCTCACTAAGGAGGCGACTCCAAGAGACCCAGTACTTC. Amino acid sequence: CASSSLRRRLQETQYF.

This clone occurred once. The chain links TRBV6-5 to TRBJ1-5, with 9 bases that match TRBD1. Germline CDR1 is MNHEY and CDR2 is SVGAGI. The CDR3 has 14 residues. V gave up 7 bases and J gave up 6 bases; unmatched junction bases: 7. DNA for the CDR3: TGTGCCAGCAAATACAGGGGGCCGGGTCAGCCCCAGCATTTT. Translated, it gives CASKYRGPGQPQHF.